The 11 T cell receptor beta chains listed next were all sequenced from one sample in a study of CD8+ T cells in alopecia areata. Extracted RNA was reverse transcribed, and the resulting cDNA served as sequencing template. Sequencing was performed with immunoSEQ multiplex PCR; in TCRdb, only in-frame clones are kept and a portion is missing. The sample shows roughly 170,000 clones, roughly 61% of them seen only once. This sample's treatment: oral pan-JAK inhibitor, 5-10 mg twice daily. The sample in question was CD8+ T cells sorted from blood, obtained at week 24, from a patient treated with tofacitinib. All receptors derive from a human donor with alopecia areata.

V usage is TRBV11-2 and J usage is TRBJ1-3, with D possibly matching TRBD1 (5 bases). V lost 1 base to trimming and J lost 3 bases, with 16 bases between them. The CDR3 spans 17 residues. Germline lookup yields CDR1 SGHAT and CDR2 FQNNGV. CDR3 nucleotide sequence: TGTGCCAGCAGCTTAGGAGATACGCGGGGGTATGGAAACACCATATATTTT. Protein sequence: CASSLGDTRGYGNTIYF.

This clone turned up a few times. J is TRBJ1-1 and V is TRBV4-1; D perhaps matches TRBD1 (5 bases). The ends were cut back, 0 bases at V and 5 bases at J, with 13 bases in the middle. The CDR3 is made up of 15 amino acids. Germline CDR1 MGHRA, CDR2 YSYEKL. DNA of the CDR3: TGCGCCAGCAGCCAAGATGTAGGGCAGGGAACTGAAGCTTTCTTT. The encoded protein is CASSQDVGQGTEAFF.

J is TRBJ2-1 and V is TRBV5-6; TRBD2 matches at 8 bases. The germline CDR1 and CDR2 sequences are SGHDT and YYEEEE. V was clipped by 0 bases and J by 13 bases; unmatched bases: 9. The length of the CDR3 is 14 residues. This CDR3 is CASSLGGGTREQFF. DNA of the CDR3: TGTGCCAGCAGCTTGGGAGGAGGGACTAGGGAACAGTTCTTC.

The rearrangement joins TRBV11-2 to TRBJ2-1; 8 bases match TRBD1. CDR3 length equals 15 residues. The trim removed 4 bases at V and 5 bases at J, leaving 7 bases unmatched. CDR1 is SGHAT, CDR2 FQNNGV, per germline. The CDR3 protein is CASSSAGTGHNEQFF. Here the CDR3 DNA reads TGTGCCAGCAGCTCCGCCGGGACAGGACACAATGAGCAGTTCTTC.

This chain connects TRBV27 to TRBJ2-7; D may correspond to TRBD1 or TRBD2 (5 bases each). The V gene lost 5 bases and the J gene lost 2 bases, with 16 bases spanning the gap. In germline, CDR1 is MNHEY, CDR2 SMNVEV (reference sequence). The CDR3 is made up of 15 amino acids. CDR3: CASSPRDGGAYEQYF. The CDR3 nucleotides are TGTGCCAGCAGTCCGAGGGACGGTGGAGCCTACGAGCAGTACTTC.

The J gene is TRBJ1-5, the V gene TRBV27, with 7 positions matching TRBD1. Germline assignment: CDR1 MNHEY and CDR2 SMNVEV (reference sequence). The CDR3 length is 14 residues. V shed 4 bases and J 6 bases; nucleotides not matched to a gene: 6. The CDR3 DNA reads as TGTGCCAGCAGTTCGGGACAGTTTGTTCAGCCCCAGCATTTT. Translated: CASSSGQFVQPQHF.

This clone was recorded only once. The chain is built from TRBV10-3 and TRBJ2-2, with D tentatively TRBD1 (6 bases). With 8 bases removed from V and 5 bases from J, the gap between germline ends came to 12 bases. Germline assignment: CDR1 ENHRY and CDR2 SYGVKD. This CDR3 contains 13 residues. The CDR3 protein is CAIDSGVTGELFF. The DNA for the CDR3 is TGTGCCATCGACTCAGGGGTGACCGGGGAGCTGTTTTTT.

The rearrangement joins TRBV7-9 to TRBJ2-1; TRBD1 aligns across 7 bases. There are 15 residues in the CDR3. Germline lookup yields CDR1 SEHNR and CDR2 FQNEAQ (reference sequence). The trim removed 1 base at V and 5 bases at J, leaving 5 bases unmatched. CDR3 nucleotides: TGTGCCAGCAGCTTAGTAGGGGGCCGGGACAATGAGCAGTTCTTC. Amino acid sequence: CASSLVGGRDNEQFF.

This clone was picked up a small number of times. The chain carries TRBV7-9 and TRBJ2-1; 10 bases are a match to TRBD2. The CDR3 extends over 15 amino acids. Germline V CDR1 and CDR2: SEHNR, FQNEAQ (reference sequence). J was trimmed by 5 bases and V by 1 base; bases with no gene match: 2. Here the CDR3 DNA reads TGTGCCAGCAGCTTAGGGACTAGCGGTCACAATGAGCAGTTCTTC. Encoded protein: CASSLGTSGHNEQFF.

V and J are TRBV29-1 and TRBJ2-7; D may be TRBD1 (7 bases). Looked up from germline, CDR1 is SQVTM and CDR2 is ANQGSEA. This CDR3 is 13 amino acids long. The V end lost 6 bases, the J end lost 0 bases, and 12 bases lay between the germline ends. DNA for the CDR3: TGCAGCGTGCGGGGACAGAGCTCCTACGAGCAGTACTTC. It is translated as CSVRGQSSYEQYF.

This clone has more than one count but fewer than ten. V gene TRBV30 combines with J gene TRBJ2-3; D not certain. CDR3 length: 14 amino acids. The germline V gene has CDR1 GTSNPN and CDR2 SVGIG (reference sequence). Trimming removed 1 base from V and 4 bases from J, with 12 bases in between. Written as DNA, the CDR3 is TGTGCCTGGAGTGCTTCCTCCACATCAGATACGCAGTATTTT. Its protein product is CAWSASSTSDTQYF.